What follows are 5 T cell receptor beta chains derived from one specimen sequenced in a study of Ad26.COV2.S vaccination and SARS-CoV-2 variants. Treatment indicated: around 19 received Ad26.COV2.S at low or high dose, single or two shots; a few received placebo; per-sample allocation not given. Repertoires come from day 63 after the first vaccine or placebo injection. Generated by immunoSEQ multiplex PCR, the TCRdb table keeps only in-frame clones and is missing some. Of more than 400,000 clones in the sample, around 91% were seen once. This material consisted of peripheral blood, taken in a trial of Ad26.COV2.S vaccine versus placebo. All receptors derive from a person aged 18-65 years who received the Ad26.COV2.S COVID-19 vaccine or a placebo.

The chain couples TRBV2 to TRBJ2-5; 10 bases map to TRBD2. The CDR3 spans 14 residues. Germline V gene data show CDR1 as SNHLY and CDR2 as FYNNEI. V dropped 8 bases and J dropped 2; count of bases not matched to a gene: 5. The CDR3 reads CASSGLAMQETQYF. The CDR3 DNA is TGTGCCAGCTCGGGACTAGCGATGCAAGAGACCCAGTACTTC.

V usage is TRBV19 and J usage is TRBJ2-3; 10 positions agree with TRBD2. Germline assignment: CDR1 LNHDA and CDR2 SQIVND (reference sequence). The CDR3 has 16 amino acids. V lost 10 bases and J lost 5; bases outside the gene matches: 15. CDR3 sequence (DNA): TGTGCCACCAAAGCCGCACTAGCGGGAAGGATAGATACGCAGTATTTT. Amino acid sequence: CATKAALAGRIDTQYF.

The chain is built from TRBV10-3 and TRBJ2-2; TRBD1 is a possible D gene (6 bases). There are 14 residues in the CDR3. Germline CDR1 and CDR2: ENHRY and SYGVKD. V lost 6 bases and J lost 8, with 16 bases in between. This CDR3 is CAISELGGEGELFF. CDR3 DNA: TGTGCCATCAGCGAACTAGGGGGAGAGGGGGAGCTGTTTTTT.

This clone was counted once. The rearrangement links TRBV11-3 to TRBJ2-3; 8 nucleotides agree with TRBD1. CDR1 and CDR2 (germline): SGHNT, YENEEA. Unmatched junction bases numbered 8, after V lost 5 bases and J lost 4 bases. CDR3 size: 15 residues. CDR3 nucleotide sequence: TGTGCCAGCAGCCCTGGACAGGGTATGCCAGATACGCAGTATTTT. This gives the protein CASSPGQGMPDTQYF.

The chain is built from TRBV9 and TRBJ2-7; 11 bases are shared with TRBD2. J lost 4 bases, V lost 2 bases, and 8 bases had no gene match. CDR1 is SGDLS, CDR2 YYNGEE, per germline. The CDR3 spans 16 residues. CDR3 sequence (DNA): TGTGCCAGCAGCGTGGATGGGACTAGCGGAAATTACGAGCAGTACTTC. Protein product: CASSVDGTSGNYEQYF.